One sample yielded the 8 T cell receptor beta chains listed below, sequenced in a study of T cell responses to AZD1222 COVID-19 vaccine. Only in-frame clones appear in the TCRdb table, and some are missing; sequencing was by immunoSEQ multiplex PCR. Of around 180,000 clones listed, 85% to 95% are singletons. Material: peripheral blood, obtained 28 days after the second AZD1222 dose. Source of these receptors: an adult who received the AZD1222 COVID-19 vaccine.

The V gene is TRBV19, the J gene TRBJ2-5; D call uncertain. V lost 8 bases and J lost 2, with 18 bases in between. The CDR3 extends over 15 amino acids. Germline V lookup: CDR1 LNHDA, CDR2 SQIVND (reference sequence). The CDR3 bases are TGTGCCAGTCAAAATTTACCGGGCGTACAAGAGACCCAGTACTTC. Translation gives CASQNLPGVQETQYF.

The gene calls are TRBV11-2 and TRBJ2-7; 13 bases match TRBD2. Germline V gene lookup returns CDR1 SGHAT and CDR2 FQNNGV. This CDR3 spans 15 amino acids. V was clipped by 4 bases and J by 2 bases; unmatched bases: 2. The CDR3 protein is CASSSTSGGAYEQYF. Written as DNA, the CDR3 is TGTGCCAGCAGCTCAACTAGCGGGGGGGCCTACGAGCAGTACTTC.

This clone appeared once. The rearrangement uses TRBV6-2 or TRBV6-3 and TRBJ2-7, with a possible D match to TRBD1 (5 bases). CDR1 and CDR2 (germline): MNHEY, SVGEGT. V lost 5 bases, J lost 8 bases, and 22 bases lay in between. The CDR3 consists of 15 residues. CDR3 sequence: CASSATRHPGAQQYF. The CDR3, as DNA: TGTGCCAGCAGTGCGACCCGACATCCTGGGGCCCAGCAGTACTTC.

This clone has only one observation. The chain links TRBV7-2 to TRBJ1-3, with D perhaps TRBD1 (5 bases). CDR1 is SGHTA, CDR2 FQGNSA, per germline. CDR3 length: 15 amino acids. The ends were cut back, 2 bases at V and 0 bases at J, with 8 bases in the middle. The CDR3 sequence is CASSLRGGSGNTIYF. The CDR3 coding sequence is TGTGCCAGCAGCTTACGTGGGGGCTCTGGAAACACCATATATTTT. The full variable domain, with the rest looked up from reference TRBV7-2 and TRBJ1-3, is GAGVSQSPSNKVTEKGKDVELRCDPISGHTALYWYRQSLGQGLEFLIYFQGNSAPDKSGLPSDRFSAERTGGSVSTLTIQRTQQEDSAVYLCASSLRGGSGNTIYFGEGSWLTVV.

V is TRBV2 and J is TRBJ2-7; D unresolved. V shed 1 base and J shed 4 bases, with 5 bases lying between them. Germline CDR1 is SNHLY and CDR2 is FYNNEI. The CDR3 is 12 amino acids. The CDR3 is CASSEVHYEQYF. The CDR3, as DNA: TGTGCCAGCAGTGAAGTACATTACGAGCAGTACTTC.

This chain links TRBV2 with TRBJ1-2, with D possibly being TRBD1 (6 bases). The CDR3 totals 14 residues. The germline CDR1 and CDR2 sequences are SNHLY and FYNNEI. V lost 6 bases to trimming and J lost 8 bases, with 19 bases between them. The CDR3 region is CASSAVRGGAGYTF. As DNA, the CDR3 is TGTGCCAGCAGCGCTGTACGAGGGGGAGCGGGCTACACCTTC.

This chain uses TRBV6-2 or TRBV6-3 with TRBJ2-7, with TRBD2 matching over 9 bases. This CDR3 has 14 amino acids. V was clipped by 2 bases and J by 3 bases; unmatched bases: 2. Germline CDR1 MNHEY, CDR2 SVGEGT. CDR3 region: CASSYSGGLYEQYF. The CDR3 DNA follows: TGTGCCAGCAGTTACAGCGGGGGGCTCTACGAGCAGTACTTC.

This chain joins TRBV6-6 and TRBJ2-7, with 9 bases aligning to TRBD2. Per germline, CDR1 MNHNY and CDR2 SVGAGI (reference sequence). V shed 6 bases and J 6 bases; nucleotides not matched to a gene: 9. The CDR3 runs to 14 residues. Written as DNA, the CDR3 is TGTGCCAGCAGACCCTGGCGGGGGGGCGCCGAGCAGTACTTC. The encoded protein is CASRPWRGGAEQYF.